This T cell receptor (beta chain) comes out of a study of T cells in localized non-small cell lung cancer. The protocol was immunoSEQ multiplex PCR, while the TCRdb copy is restricted to in-frame clones and leaves out a portion. Of approximately 140,000 clones in the sample, more than 80% are singletons; the top ten hold over 1.5%. There are 15 residues in the CDR3. CDR1 and CDR2 from the germline V gene are SNHLY and FYNNEI. V was trimmed by 2 bases and J by 8 bases, leaving 13 bases between them. The sample here was peripheral blood, taken before any cancer treatment. This TCR was sampled from a female donor of 60 years or more with stage I lung adenocarcinoma. The rearrangement uses TRBV2 and TRBJ1-6, with D tentatively TRBD1 (5 bases). The CDR3 reads CASSETRQGYSPLHF. In nucleotides, the CDR3 is TGTGCCAGCAGTGAAACGCGGCAGGGTTATTCACCCCTCCACTTT. Full variable domain (missing parts from reference TRBV2 and TRBJ1-6): EPEVTQTPSHQVTQMGQEVILRCVPISNHLYFYWYRQILGQKVEFLVSFYNNEISEKSEIFDDQFSVERPDGSNFTLKIRSTKLEDSAMYFCASSETRQGYSPLHFGNGTRLTVT.